The next 29 T cell receptor beta chains were all read from a single sample in a study of glioma-infiltrating T cells. TCR alpha and beta CDR3 regions were amplified from RNA using iRepertoire nested multiplex PCR. One entry per CDR3 protein, called by TCRdb with MiXCR from the multiplex PCR reads. The data contain over 80,000 distinct CDR3 sequences, 35% to 50% of them singletons. The sample comprised glioma tissue, nonneoplastic brain tissue, or PBMCs (not recorded which). The receptors were sampled from a human donor with low-grade glioma or glioblastoma, undergoing nonglioma brain surgery, or in good health (not recorded which).

This clonotype was recorded many times. This chain joins TRBV7-2 and TRBJ2-5; TRBD1 is a possible D gene (7 bases). This CDR3 is built from 15 residues. CDR1 SGHTA and CDR2 FQGNSA come from the germline V gene. V lost 6 bases and J 4 bases, leaving 18 bases between the germline ends. The CDR3 coding sequence is TGTGCCAGCAGTCCCTGGACAGGAGGGCCAGAGACCCAGTACTTC. This gives the protein CASSPWTGGPETQYF.

This clonotype appeared a few times. The rearrangement uses TRBV10-3 and TRBJ2-7; no firm D call. Trimming shortened V by 6 bases and J by 3 bases, and 24 bases separated the two germline ends. Germline CDR1 and CDR2: ENHRY and SYGVKD. The CDR3 loop spans 17 amino acids. DNA of the CDR3: TGTGCCATCAGCGCCCCCGCCCCCCCCCGGTCGGTCTACGAGCAGTACTTC. Translating it yields CAISAPAPPRSVYEQYF.

This clonotype is a singleton in its sample. The junction shows a germline mismatch at one end, possibly a read error. The chain has TRBV19 and TRBJ1-5, with 7 bases aligning to TRBD1. The germline V gene has CDR1 LNHDA and CDR2 SQIVND (reference sequence). There are 14 residues in the CDR3. The CDR3 loop reads CASSLTGNSQPRHF. The CDR3 nucleotides are TGTGCCAGTAGTCTGACAGGGAATAGCCAGCCCCGGCATTTT.

This clonotype was counted at least ten times. The chain joins TRBV9 to TRBJ2-3; D possibly corresponds to TRBD2 (6 bases). The germline V gene has CDR1 SGDLS and CDR2 YYNGEE. V lost 9 bases to trimming and J lost 0 bases, with 17 bases between them. The CDR3 runs 15 residues. CDR3 sequence reads: CATTRYGGSTDTQYF. The CDR3 DNA sequence: TGTGCCACCACAAGATACGGGGGTAGCACAGATACGCAGTATTTT.

In this sample, this clonotype turned up many times. This chain links TRBV2 with TRBJ2-6; D is uncertain. Trimming left V 8 bases short and J 0 bases short, with 11 bases between. The germline gives CDR1 SNHLY, CDR2 FYNNEI. The CDR3 is 15 amino acids. This CDR3 reads CASERQTSGANVLTF. CDR3 nucleotide sequence: TGTGCCAGCGAACGGCAGACCTCTGGGGCCAACGTCCTGACTTTC.

This clonotype has ten or more counts. This chain connects TRBV14 to TRBJ2-1; 8 bases are shared with TRBD2. Germline V CDR1 and CDR2: SGHDN, FVKESK. There are 16 residues in the CDR3. Trimming took 8 bases from V and 8 from J; bases not matched to a gene: 17. CDR3 sequence (DNA): TGTGCCAGCTCTAAAACGGCCGGACTAGCAGGAGATGAGCAGTTCTTC. Protein sequence: CASSKTAGLAGDEQFF.

In regard to this clonotype: An end of the junction differs from the germline gene, which may be a read error. The V call is TRBV28, the J call TRBJ1-5; no clear D gene. The CDR3 spans 14 residues. Germline V gene data show CDR1 as MDHEN and CDR2 as SYDVKM. The CDR3 DNA follows: TGTGCCATCGCCATCGGAGACAACAATCAGCCCCAGCGTTTT. This translates into CAIAIGDNNQPQRF.

Many counts were recorded for this clonotype. The chain is built from TRBV6-1 and TRBJ2-7; D remains ambiguous. The germline CDR1 and CDR2 sequences are MNHNS and SASEGT. The CDR3 has 14 amino acids. Trimming stripped 7 bases from V and 2 bases from J, with 15 bases between. The CDR3 sequence: CASKAVTRPYEQYF. In DNA, the CDR3 is TGTGCCAGCAAAGCTGTGACCCGACCCTACGAGCAGTACTTC.

This clonotype was counted many times. The gene calls are TRBV3-1 and TRBJ2-1, with 10 bases aligning to TRBD2. The CDR3 has 16 residues. Unmatched junction bases numbered 6, after V lost 4 bases and J lost 3 bases. Germline values: CDR1 LGHDT, CDR2 YNNKEL (reference sequence). The CDR3 DNA sequence: TGTGCCAGCAGCCGGACCGGGACTAGCGTCTACAATGAGCAGTTCTTC. Translating it yields CASSRTGTSVYNEQFF.

This clonotype came up many times. V and J are TRBV7-9 and TRBJ2-3; perhaps TRBD1 as D (6 bases). CDR3 length: 18 residues. Germline-derived CDR1 and CDR2 are SEHNR and FQNEAQ (reference sequence). Trimming cost V 2 bases and J 0 bases, with 18 bases left between them. CDR3 sequence (DNA): TGTGCCAGCAGCTTACCGTCGACTGGGACAACTAGCACAGATACGCAGTATTTT. Translating gives CASSLPSTGTTSTDTQYF.

Concerning this clonotype itself: Here the CDR3 omits its conserved ending phenylalanine or tryptophan, so a read error is the likely source. The V call is TRBV4-1, the J call TRBJ2-1, with a weak D call TRBD1 (6 bases). Germline values: CDR1 MGHRA, CDR2 YSYEKL. The CDR3 runs to 14 residues. The CDR3 region has the DNA TGCGCTAGCAGCCAAGATACAGGGATCTACGAGCAGTTCTAC. Protein: CASSQDTGIYEQFY.

This clonotype was seen at least ten times. The rearrangement uses TRBV7-6 and TRBJ2-5; tentative D call: TRBD2 (5 bases). CDR1 SGHVS and CDR2 FNYEAQ come from the germline V gene. Trimming stripped 4 bases from V and 7 bases from J, with 13 bases between. The CDR3 runs to 13 residues. The CDR3 bases are TGTGCCAGCAGCTCACGACCCGAGGGGACCCAGTACTTC. Amino acid sequence: CASSSRPEGTQYF.

This clonotype has just a few counts. This chain links TRBV7-2 with TRBJ2-6; 8 nucleotides match TRBD2. The CDR3 is made up of 18 amino acids. The V segment lost 3 bases and the J segment 0 bases; nucleotides outside the gene matches: 7. Germline assignment: CDR1 SGHTA and CDR2 FQGNSA. The CDR3 region has the DNA TGTGCCAGCAGCTTTGGGAGCGGGAGCCCCTCTGGGGCCAACGTCCTGACTTTC. Amino acids: CASSFGSGSPSGANVLTF.

This CDR3 reads CASSGMRVGVWGYNEQFF. CDR3 nucleotide sequence: TGTGCCAGCAGCGGAATGCGGGTTGGGGTATGGGGCTACAATGAGCAGTTCTTC. The V gene is TRBV5-6, the J gene TRBJ2-1; D might be TRBD2 (5 bases). V lost 4 bases, J lost 3 bases, and 23 bases lay in between. Germline CDR1 and CDR2: SGHDT and YYEEEE. The CDR3 loop spans 18 amino acids.

The chain joins TRBV6-1 to TRBJ2-3; 7 bases map to TRBD2. This CDR3 is built from 19 residues. With 7 bases clipped from V and 0 bases from J, the junction kept 19 bases outside the gene matches. Germline V CDR1 and CDR2: MNHNS, SASEGT. The CDR3 loop reads CASKIGRLLASRSTDTQYF. The CDR3 DNA follows: TGTGCCAGCAAAATAGGTCGGTTACTAGCGTCCCGTAGCACAGATACGCAGTATTTT.

This clonotype was recorded at least ten times. The V gene is TRBV20-1, the J gene TRBJ1-2; 10 nucleotides match TRBD1. Germline values: CDR1 DFQATT, CDR2 SNEGSKA (reference sequence). CDR3 size: 15 residues. J was trimmed by 4 bases and V by 6 bases; bases with no gene match: 11. The CDR3 DNA reads TGCAGTGCCCAAATAGGGACAGGGGTGCGCTATGGCTACACCTTC. Translated: CSAQIGTGVRYGYTF.

At least ten counts were recorded for this clonotype. This chain uses TRBV7-9 with TRBJ1-5; D gene unclear. Germline-derived CDR1 and CDR2 are SEHNR and FQNEAQ (reference sequence). The CDR3 is 13 residues long. V was cut by 1 base and J by 7 bases, with 8 bases left in between. The CDR3 sequence: CASSLVEGQPQHF. The CDR3 nucleotides read TGTGCCAGCAGCTTAGTAGAAGGGCAGCCCCAGCATTTT.

At least ten counts were recorded for this clonotype. The V and J genes are TRBV12-3 or TRBV12-4 and TRBJ2-7; possible D gene TRBD1, 5 bases. The CDR3 spans 13 residues. Trimming took 8 bases from V and 1 from J, leaving 12 bases between them. CDR3 nucleotide sequence: TGTGCCAGCGCCTTCCAGGGTTCCTACGAGCAGTACTTC. It is translated as CASAFQGSYEQYF.

Of note for this clonotype: A much larger clone lies one base from this, so it may be a read error. CDR3 in DNA: TGTGCCAGCAGTTTTGGCGAAAGGGCCGGGGGGCTGTTTTTT. It yields the protein CASSFGERAGGLFF. J is TRBJ2-2 and V is TRBV12-3 or TRBV12-4, with D perhaps TRBD2 (6 bases). The CDR3 contains 14 residues.

This chain uses TRBV7-2 with TRBJ2-1; D possibly corresponds to TRBD2 (5 bases). Trimming shortened V by 8 bases and J by 13 bases, and 18 bases separated the two germline ends. The CDR3 totals 12 residues. The germline gives CDR1 SGHTA, CDR2 FQGNSA. CDR3 coding DNA: TGTGCCAGCGGAACACAAGACTACGAACAGTTCTTC. As protein: CASGTQDYEQFF. The full variable domain, with the rest looked up from reference TRBV7-2 and TRBJ2-1, is GAGVSQSPSNKVTEKGKDVELRCDPISGHTALYWYRQSLGQGLEFLIYFQGNSAPDKSGLPSDRFSAERTGGSVSTLTIQRTQQEDSAVYLCASGTQDYEQFFGPGTRLTVL.

Concerning this clonotype: At one end, the junction sequence differs from germline, possibly due to a read error. The rearrangement uses TRBV6-5 and TRBJ1-5, with 8 bases matching TRBD1. Per the germline V gene, CDR1 is MNHEY and CDR2 is SVGAGI. The CDR3 length is 14 residues. As DNA, the CDR3 is TGTGACAGCATTCCTTACAGGGGGGATCAGCCCCAGCATTTT. Protein sequence: CDSIPYRGDQPQHF.

This clonotype was counted at least ten times. This chain links TRBV5-4 with TRBJ1-2; TRBD1 might be the D (5 bases). The CDR3 runs to 13 residues. V was cut by 5 bases and J by 4 bases, with 12 bases left in between. Germline V gene data show CDR1 as SGHNT and CDR2 as YYREEE (reference sequence). The CDR3 DNA sequence: TGTGCCAGCAGTACTGACAGTTCCTATGGCTACACCTTC. Encoded protein: CASSTDSSYGYTF.

Concerning this clonotype itself: A read error is possible here, since a much larger clone lies one base away. V is TRBV7-9 and J is TRBJ2-6; 10 bases are shared with TRBD2. Trimming removed 3 bases from V and 5 bases from J; junction bases left unmatched: 13. Per the germline V gene, CDR1 is SEHNR and CDR2 is FQNEAQ (reference sequence). This CDR3 is built from 19 residues. The CDR3, as DNA: TGTGCCAGCAGCTTCCCCACTAGCGGGATCATCCCTTGGGCCAACGTCCTGACTTTC. Translation: CASSFPTSGIIPWANVLTF.

A word on this clonotype: One base away lies a much larger clone, so this may be a sequencing read error. In this CDR3 the conserved last residue, phenylalanine or tryptophan, is missing, so a read error is likely. The chain has TRBV29-1 and TRBJ2-1; no reliable D call. V was trimmed by 1 base and J by 6 bases, leaving 10 bases between them. CDR1 SQVTM and CDR2 ANQGSEA come from the germline V gene. The CDR3 extends over 13 amino acids. CDR3 coding DNA: TGCAGCGTTGAAGTTGGTCAGACCAATGAGCAGTTCCTC. Its translation is CSVEVGQTNEQFL.

Ten or more counts support this clonotype. The chain links TRBV5-1 to TRBJ2-7; D might be TRBD2 (7 bases). The V end was cut by 5 bases, the J end by 3 bases, with 15 bases between. CDR3 length equals 14 residues. The germline V gene has CDR1 SGHRS and CDR2 YFSETQ. The CDR3 protein is CASSREGGGYEQYF. The CDR3 DNA reads TGCGCCAGCAGTCGAGAGGGAGGGGGCTACGAGCAGTACTTC.

This clonotype was seen at least ten times. The chain couples TRBV28 to TRBJ1-3; D is unclear. Germline V gene sequence: CDR1 MDHEN, CDR2 SYDVKM. V was clipped by 3 bases and J by 2 bases, with 11 bases between them. This CDR3 contains 15 residues. CDR3 DNA sequence: TGTGCCAGCAGTTTGTTAGGGTCGACTGGAAACACCATATATTTT. Encoded protein: CASSLLGSTGNTIYF.

A few counts support this clonotype. At one of its ends the junction is not consistent with the germline gene, which may arise from a read error. The J gene is TRBJ2-1, the V gene TRBV19; D may correspond to TRBD1 or TRBD2 (5 bases each). The germline CDR1 and CDR2 sequences are LNHDA and SQIVND (reference sequence). This CDR3 is 15 amino acids long. The CDR3 reads CAGSMTAVINNEQFF. DNA for the CDR3: TGTGCCGGTAGTATGACAGCGGTTATCAACAATGAGCAGTTCTTC. The variable domain in full, completed from reference TRBV19 and TRBJ2-1, reads DGGITQSPKYLFRKEGQNVTLSCEQNLNHDAMYWYRQDPGQGLRLIYYSQIVNDFQKGDIAEGYSVSREKKESFPLTVTSAQKNPTAFYLCAGSMTAVINNEQFFGPGTRLTVL.

In this sample, this clonotype turned up many times. J is TRBJ2-1 and V is TRBV5-1; 12 nucleotides line up with TRBD2. This CDR3 contains 15 residues. Germline CDR1 SGHRS, CDR2 YFSETQ. V dropped 4 bases and J dropped 4; count of bases not matched to a gene: 3. CDR3 coding DNA: TGCGCCAGCAGCCTAGGGACTAGCGGGTACAATGAGCAGTTCTTC. It is translated as CASSLGTSGYNEQFF.

This clonotype was seen many times. J is TRBJ2-2 and V is TRBV6-1, with TRBD1 identical over 7 bases. V dropped 7 bases and J dropped 0; count of bases not matched to a gene: 5. The CDR3 extends over 15 amino acids. Germline loops: CDR1 MNHNS, CDR2 SASEGT. Written as DNA, the CDR3 is TGTGCCAGCAACTTGGGACAGTCGAACACCGGGGAGCTGTTTTTT. It yields the protein CASNLGQSNTGELFF.